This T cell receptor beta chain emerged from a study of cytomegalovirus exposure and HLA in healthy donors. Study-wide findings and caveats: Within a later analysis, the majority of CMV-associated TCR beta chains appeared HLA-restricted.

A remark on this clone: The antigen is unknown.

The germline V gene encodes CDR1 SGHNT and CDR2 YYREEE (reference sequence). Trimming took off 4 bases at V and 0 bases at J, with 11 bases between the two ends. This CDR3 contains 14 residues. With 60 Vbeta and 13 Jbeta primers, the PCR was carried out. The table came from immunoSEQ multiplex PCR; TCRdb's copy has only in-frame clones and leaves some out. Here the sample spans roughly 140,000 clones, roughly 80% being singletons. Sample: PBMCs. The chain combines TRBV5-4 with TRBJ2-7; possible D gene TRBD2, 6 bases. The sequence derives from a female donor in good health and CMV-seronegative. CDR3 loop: CASSPEGFSYEQYF. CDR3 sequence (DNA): TGTGCCAGCAGCCCGGAGGGCTTCTCCTACGAGCAGTACTTC.